This T cell receptor beta chain was profiled in a study of T cells in Graves' hyperthyroidism and ophthalmopathy. This clonotype was found a few times. RNA transcripts were the template for amplifying TCR beta CDR3 regions. An initial round of RT-PCR targeting the TCR CDR3 relied on the HTBI primer set. MiXCR, run by TCRdb on the multiplex PCR reads, gives a single entry per CDR3 protein. The sample lists about 640,000 distinct CDR3 sequences, more than 20% seen once, with roughly 30% in the top ten. V was clipped by 3 bases and J by 2 bases; unmatched bases: 4. The length of the CDR3 is 16 residues. The germline gives CDR1 LNHNV, CDR2 YYDKDF (reference sequence).

The sample was blood. The chain is built from TRBV15 and TRBJ2-1; 10 nucleotides line up with TRBD2. The receptor was isolated from a man younger than 45 with Graves' ophthalmopathy. CDR3 bases: TGTGCCACCAGCAGTAGCGGGAGGCTCCCCTACAATGAGCAGTTCTTC. Protein sequence: CATSSSGRLPYNEQFF.